Listed below are T cell receptor beta chains from one sample, sequenced in a study of cytomegalovirus exposure and HLA in healthy donors. Only in-frame clones appear in the TCRdb table, and some are missing; sequencing was by immunoSEQ multiplex PCR. The sample has roughly 170,000 clones, about 68% seen once. Source material: PBMCs. The receptors here all came from a female donor in good health and CMV-seronegative. CDR3s include the opening cysteine and the closing phenylalanine or tryptophan. The D gene is left open where the match is weak. The size entry is marked missing in some rows and otherwise reads once, few, many or a size class.

clone_size j_call v_call d_call cdr3_nt cdr3_aa
few TRBJ2-1 TRBV15 - TGTGCCACCAGCAGAGATCGGGAAGTAACTTTCGCCTACAATGAGCAGTTCTTC CATSRDREVTFAYNEQFF
- TRBJ2-3 TRBV20-1 - TGCAGTGCTGGGAGAGCAGATACGCAGTATTTT CSAGRADTQYF
once TRBJ1-5 TRBV19 - TGTGCCAGTAGTATAGGGCGAGCTAGTCGGAATCAGCCCCAGCATTTT CASSIGRASRNQPQHF
once TRBJ1-6 TRBV27 TRBD1 TGTGCCAGCAGTTTATCGGGGACAGGGGGCTCCTATAATTCACCCCTCCACTTT CASSLSGTGGSYNSPLHF
- TRBJ1-3 TRBV6-1 - TGTGCCACCGGAGAGGCACTCTCTGGAAACACCATATATTTT CATGEALSGNTIYF
- TRBJ2-3 TRBV5-6 - TGTGCCAGCAGCGGGGGGGCCGCAGATACGCAGTATTTT CASSGGAADTQYF
few TRBJ1-6 TRBV5-1 - TGCGCCAGCAGCTTGTCCCCGACAGAATCTAGGACACCCCTCCACTTT CASSLSPTESRTPLHF
once TRBJ2-7 TRBV4-1 TRBD1 TGCGCCAGCAGCCAAGTCCCAGGGACAGGCAACGAGCAGTACTTC CASSQVPGTGNEQYF
- TRBJ1-2 TRBV6-5 TRBD1 TGTGCCAGCAGTTACTCGGCAACAGGGGGCGACTATGGCTACACCTTC CASSYSATGGDYGYTF
- TRBJ2-5 TRBV5-1 - TGCGCCAGCCATGTGGACAGTTCAGAGACCCAGTACTTC CASHVDSSETQYF
- TRBJ2-5 TRBV29-1 - TGCAGCGTCCCTAGCATCCTTGGGGAGACCCAGTACTTC CSVPSILGETQYF
- TRBJ2-5 TRBV7-9 - TGTGCCAGCAGCTTCTTTCGCCGGGACCAAGAGACCCAGTACTTC CASSFFRRDQETQYF
- TRBJ2-7 TRBV4-3 - TGCGCCAGCAGCCAAGATTTGAGGTCAGGGGTTGGCTACGAGCAGTACTTC CASSQDLRSGVGYEQYF
- TRBJ1-2 TRBV7-8 - TGTGCCAGCAGCTTAGAGGTGGTGAGAGCGGACTATGGCTACACCTTC CASSLEVVRADYGYTF
- TRBJ1-1 TRBV4-3 TRBD1 TGCGCCAGCAGCCAAGGAGGGACAGGGGGCTATACCACTGAAGCTTTCTTT CASSQGGTGGYTTEAFF
- TRBJ1-5 TRBV6-6 - TGTGCCAGCCCCCCCGGGGGGGGGAAGCCCCAGCATTTT CASPPGGGKPQHF
- TRBJ1-1 TRBV6-1 - TGTGCCAGCAACCACGGGTGGGAAGCTTTCTTT CASNHGWEAFF
- TRBJ1-2 TRBV7-2 - TGTGCCAGCAGTCCAGTCGGCCGGGTTCGACAGGCCTATGGCTACACCTTC CASSPVGRVRQAYGYTF
- TRBJ2-1 TRBV9 TRBD2 TGTGCCAGCAGCGGAGGTAGCGGGCACACCTACAATGAGCAGTTCTTC CASSGGSGHTYNEQFF
once TRBJ1-1 TRBV7-9 - TGTGCCAGCAGCTTTGGACACCAGAACACTGAAGCTTTCTTT CASSFGHQNTEAFF
- TRBJ2-1 TRBV4-3 TRBD2 TGCGCCAGCAGCCACCCGACTAGCGGGCCAGACAATGAGCAGTTCTTC CASSHPTSGPDNEQFF
- TRBJ1-3 TRBV4-3 - TGCGCCAGCAGCCGGAACTTGGAGGGAAACACCATATATTTT CASSRNLEGNTIYF
- TRBJ1-1 TRBV28 TRBD1 TGTGCCAGCAGTGACGAGGGACAGGGGAAGTCTGAAGCTTTCTTT CASSDEGQGKSEAFF
- TRBJ2-3 TRBV29-1 TRBD2 TGCAGCGCCTCGACTAGCGGGGGCCCAGATACGCAGTATTTT CSASTSGGPDTQYF
once TRBJ1-2 TRBV11-1 - TGTGCCAGCAGACCAATGGGGGCCTATGGCTACACCTTC CASRPMGAYGYTF
- TRBJ2-1 TRBV10-3 TRBD2 TGTGCCATCAGTGAGACTAGCGGGCGGGGGAGTGAGCAGTTCTTC CAISETSGRGSEQFF
- TRBJ2-1 TRBV7-2 - TGTGCCAGCAGCCCCCTTAGCGGTCATGAGCAGTTCTTC CASSPLSGHEQFF
- TRBJ2-7 TRBV5-3 TRBD1 TGTGCCAGAAGCGCACCCGGGACAGTTTTTTCCTACGAGCAGTACTTC CARSAPGTVFSYEQYF
- TRBJ2-1 TRBV7-2 - TGTGCCAGCAGCTTAGGGTCAGTAGGAGATGAGCAGTTCTTC CASSLGSVGDEQFF
few TRBJ1-1 TRBV29-1 TRBD1 TGCAGCGGGGGAACAGGGGCACTAAACATGAACACTGAAGCTTTCTTT CSGGTGALNMNTEAFF
- TRBJ1-2 TRBV27 - TGTGCCAGCACTTCCGACCGGGGGGCTGCTGGCTACACCTTC CASTSDRGAAGYTF
- TRBJ1-6 TRBV4-2 - TGTGCCAGCAGCCAACCTCAGACAGGACGTAATTCACCCCTCCACTTT CASSQPQTGRNSPLHF
- TRBJ2-7 TRBV11-2 TRBD2 TGTGCCAGCAGCGCCCAAGCGGGGGCATCCTACGAGCAGTACTTC CASSAQAGASYEQYF
- TRBJ2-1 TRBV6-1 TRBD2 TGTGCCAGCAGTGAAAGTAGCGGGAGCGCCCATGAGCAGTTCTTC CASSESSGSAHEQFF
- TRBJ2-2 TRBV10-3 TRBD1 TGTGCCATGGGCCAGGGGGACACCGGGGAGCTGTTTTTT CAMGQGDTGELFF
- TRBJ2-2 TRBV9 TRBD2 TGTGCCAGCAGCGTAGAGACTAGCGGGAGGATCGGGGTAGCCGGGGAGCTGTTTTTT CASSVETSGRIGVAGELFF
- TRBJ2-6 TRBV5-6 TRBD1 TGTGCCAGCAGCCTACAGGGGTCAACTTTCTCTGGGGCCAACGTCCTGACTTTC CASSLQGSTFSGANVLTF
- TRBJ2-7 TRBV11-2 - TGTGCCAGCAGCTTGACAGCCGGCGACTACGAGCAGTACTTC CASSLTAGDYEQYF
- TRBJ2-3 TRBV7-8 - TGTGCCAGCAGCTCCTTAGCGAGTAGCACAGATACGCAGTATTTT CASSSLASSTDTQYF
- TRBJ1-4 TRBV28 - TGTGCCAGCAGTTTAGGGGGGTCGACTAATGAAAAACTGTTTTTT CASSLGGSTNEKLFF
- TRBJ2-7 TRBV4-3 TRBD1 TGCGCCAGCAGCCCCGGGACAGGGTCCTACGAGCAGTACTTC CASSPGTGSYEQYF
- TRBJ1-5 TRBV6-5 - TGTGCCACCGGGGAGGAATATAGCAATCAGCCCCAGCATTTT CATGEEYSNQPQHF
- TRBJ1-1 TRBV28 - TGTGCCTCAGAGGGCACCCACGGGCCGAACACTGAAGCTTTCTTT CASEGTHGPNTEAFF
- TRBJ2-5 TRBV6-4 - TGTGCCAGCAGTGACAGTTCGGGGTCCGGCCAAGAGACCCAGTACTTC CASSDSSGSGQETQYF
- TRBJ2-2 TRBV18 - TGTGCCAGCTCACCACCGGCAGGGTCGACCACCGGGGAGCTGTTTTTT CASSPPAGSTTGELFF
- TRBJ2-7 TRBV6-5 - TGTGCCAGCAGGGCGGGGGCCCACGAGCAGTACTTC CASRAGAHEQYF
- TRBJ1-1 TRBV4-1 - TGCGCCAGCAGCCCGAGCGGGAACACTGAAGCTTTCTTT CASSPSGNTEAFF
few TRBJ2-1 TRBV11-2 TRBD1 TGTGCCAGCAGCACCCGGGACAGGGTTGGGAATGAGCAGTTCTTC CASSTRDRVGNEQFF
- TRBJ2-3 TRBV27 - TGTGCCAGCAGGCCTCAGGGTACAGATACGCAGTATTTT CASRPQGTDTQYF
- TRBJ1-1 TRBV9 - TGTGCCAGCAGCGTCCCCAGGGGTGGCACTGAAGCTTTCTTT CASSVPRGGTEAFF
- TRBJ2-2 TRBV10-3 TRBD1 TGTGCCATCAGTGAGGGACAGGACTACACCGGGGAGCTGTTTTTT CAISEGQDYTGELFF
- TRBJ2-7 TRBV18 TRBD1 TGTGCCAGCTCACGGACAGGGGGCTGGGAGCAGTACTTC CASSRTGGWEQYF
- TRBJ1-5 TRBV6-6 TRBD1 TGTGCCAGCAGCCTAGGGACAGGGGGCCGTTATCAGCCCCAGCATTTT CASSLGTGGRYQPQHF
few TRBJ2-3 TRBV7-2 - TGTGCCAGCAGCTTAGGTTCTACAGATACGCAGTATTTT CASSLGSTDTQYF
- TRBJ2-7 TRBV5-4 - TGTGCCAGCAGCTTAGACGGCGAGGACGAGCAGTACTTC CASSLDGEDEQYF
- TRBJ2-1 TRBV28 - TGTGCCAGCAGTCCCCCCACTGGTTACAATGAGCAGTTCTTC CASSPPTGYNEQFF
few TRBJ1-2 TRBV20-1 - TGCAGTGCACAGGACGGCTATGGCTACACCTTC CSAQDGYGYTF
few TRBJ1-1 TRBV5-4 - TGTGCCAGCAGCTTCATAGGCGGGGACACTGAAGCTTTCTTT CASSFIGGDTEAFF
- TRBJ2-5 TRBV7-9 - TGTGCCAGCAGCTTAGGGGCAGGAATGGAGACCCAGTACTTC CASSLGAGMETQYF